This TCR beta chain was sequenced for a study of response to subunit inactivated influenza vaccine. The table lists this clonotype with a few counts. This CDR3 is built from 15 residues. V was shortened by 6 bases and J by 11 bases, with 24 bases between the two germline ends. Germline CDR1 MDHEN, CDR2 SYDVKM. Each CDR3 protein gets one entry after TCRdb re-called the RT-PCR reads with MiXCR. This sample carries over 800,000 distinct CDR3 sequences, 20% to 25% of them seen once, and the ten largest clones take roughly a tenth. Sample: PBMCs from blood, taken roughly 5 days after vaccination. This clonotype originated in a man aged 45-65 years who received an inactivated influenza vaccine. The chain uses TRBV28 and TRBJ2-3; tentatively, D is TRBD1 or TRBD2 (5 bases each). CDR3 nucleotides: TGTGCCAGCAGCTCCGGGACGGTTCATCCCTGGGGGCAGTATTTT. Translating gives CASSSGTVHPWGQYF.